This T cell receptor (beta chain) was found in a study of blood T cell repertoires in COVID-19. Some clones are missing from TCRdb's copy, which holds only in-frame ones; the method was immunoSEQ multiplex PCR. This sample carries about 250,000 clones, roughly 81% of them seen once, and the ten largest clones take under 8%. CDR3 length: 17 amino acids. Trimming at V came to 1 base and at J to 5 bases, leaving 8 bases not matched to a gene. CDR1 and CDR2 (germline): LGHDT, YNNKEL (reference sequence). The clonotype originates from a woman aged 45-65 years who had been exposed to COVID-19. The V gene is TRBV3-1 (or the pseudogene TRBV3-2), the J gene TRBJ2-2, with 9 bases aligning to TRBD1. Sequences were obtained from PBMCs or T cells enriched from blood (not recorded which). The CDR3 protein is CASSQGPYRGRTGELFF. In DNA form, the CDR3 reads TGTGCCAGCAGCCAAGGACCCTACAGGGGGCGGACCGGGGAGCTGTTTTTT.